Shown below are 7 T cell receptor beta chains from a single sample sequenced in a study of shared clonotypes between healthy human individuals. Assay: immunoSEQ multiplex PCR; the TCRdb copy retains only in-frame clones and omits some. The repertoire holds roughly 300,000 clones, with more than 75% as singletons. Sequencing was done on a sample of memory CD8+ T cells sorted from blood. The subset was: CD45RO+ cells pooled with CCR7-negative TemRA cells. These receptors were collected from a man aged 18 to 29 in good health.

The chain links TRBV5-4 to TRBJ2-1, with 10 bases aligning to TRBD2. Per germline, CDR1 SGHNT and CDR2 YYREEE (reference sequence). There are 15 residues in the CDR3. V was pared by 1 base and J by 7 bases, with 5 bases of the junction left unmatched. CDR3 region: CASSLILAGENEQFF. The CDR3 DNA reads TGTGCCAGCAGCTTGATCCTAGCGGGAGAGAATGAGCAGTTCTTC.

The chain joins TRBV15 to TRBJ2-2, with 9 bases that match TRBD1. V gave up 9 bases and J gave up 3 bases; unmatched junction bases: 2. CDR1 LNHNV and CDR2 YYDKDF come from the germline V gene (reference sequence). The CDR3 loop spans 13 amino acids. CDR3 sequence (DNA): TGTGCCACACGGACAGGGGACACCGGGGAGCTGTTTTTT. Amino acids: CATRTGDTGELFF.

This clone has just one count. This chain connects TRBV28 to TRBJ2-7, with D unclear. Trimming took 3 bases from V and 0 from J, leaving 21 bases between them. The CDR3 spans 18 residues. Germline CDR1 MDHEN, CDR2 SYDVKM. CDR3 in amino acids: CASSLDLESDKSSYEQYF. The CDR3 DNA follows: TGTGCCAGCAGTTTGGACCTGGAGTCCGATAAAAGCTCCTACGAGCAGTACTTC.

The V and J genes are TRBV6-5 and TRBJ1-2; D might be TRBD1 (6 bases). Trimming removed 0 bases from V and 8 bases from J, with 16 bases in between. Per germline, CDR1 MNHEY and CDR2 SVGAGI. The CDR3 has 15 residues. The CDR3 nucleotides are TGTGCCAGCAGTTACTCAAATCTAGGGGGAGGCGGCTACACCTTC. Protein product: CASSYSNLGGGGYTF.

The rearrangement uses TRBV7-6 and TRBJ1-2, with a possible D match to TRBD1 (6 bases). V was pared by 5 bases and J by 7 bases, with 23 bases between. The CDR3 runs 16 residues. CDR1 and CDR2 from the germline V gene are SGHVS and FNYEAQ. The CDR3 DNA sequence: TGTGCCAGCAGCCCAGGGGACACAGACCGAATCGGTGGCTACACCTTC. Encoded protein: CASSPGDTDRIGGYTF.

This clone was seen just once. This chain links TRBV7-6 with TRBJ2-7; the match to TRBD1 covers 9 bases. The ends lost 8 bases at V and 4 bases at J; junction bases unmatched: 3. Germline V gene lookup returns CDR1 SGHVS and CDR2 FNYEAQ. The CDR3 covers 12 residues. The CDR3 DNA follows: TGTGCCAGCGGGGACAGGGTATACGAGCAGTACTTC. Its translation is CASGDRVYEQYF.

The genes are TRBV6-5 and TRBJ2-5; unclear D gene. CDR1 is MNHEY and CDR2 is SVGAGI in the germline V gene. The CDR3 covers 15 residues. Trimming left V 0 bases short and J 0 bases short, with 8 bases between. CDR3 nucleotides: TGTGCCAGCAGTTACTCCCTGACACACCAAGAGACCCAGTACTTC. Its protein product is CASSYSLTHQETQYF.